A selection of T cell receptor beta chains follows, all from one sample in a study of T cell responses to AZD1222 COVID-19 vaccine. Sequencing was performed with immunoSEQ multiplex PCR; in TCRdb, only in-frame clones are kept and a portion is missing. The sample has 150,000 to 200,000 clones, approximately 94% seen once; the top ten hold roughly 5%. The material sequenced was peripheral blood, taken 28 days after the second AZD1222 dose. The receptors shown here come from an adult who received the AZD1222 COVID-19 vaccine. CDR3s include the opening cysteine and the closing phenylalanine or tryptophan. D genes are given only for firm matches. Part of the rows lack a size; the others show once, few, many or a class for expanded clones.

CDR3 protein: CASSLSVRGQEKLFF
CDR3 DNA: TGTGCCAGCAGTTTATCGGTCAGGGGGCAAGAAAAACTGTTTTTT
V gene: TRBV28
D gene: TRBD1
clone size: .
J gene: TRBJ1-4

CDR3 protein: CASSLGQGSYEQYF
CDR3 DNA: TGTGCCAGCAGCTTAGGACAGGGTAGTTACGAGCAGTACTTC
V gene: TRBV3-1/TRBV3-2
D gene: TRBD1
clone size: .
J gene: TRBJ2-7

CDR3 protein: CAWSVGGLSYNEQFF
CDR3 DNA: TGTGCCTGGAGTGTGGGAGGGCTCTCCTACAATGAGCAGTTCTTC
V gene: TRBV30
D gene: TRBD2
clone size: .
J gene: TRBJ2-1

CDR3 protein: CASSRDQGDEKLFF
CDR3 DNA: TGTGCCAGCAGCCGGGACCAGGGGGATGAAAAACTGTTTTTT
V gene: TRBV2
D gene: TRBD1
clone size: .
J gene: TRBJ1-4

CDR3 protein: CASSLLASYNEQFF
CDR3 DNA: TGTGCCAGCAGCTTACTAGCGTCCTACAATGAGCAGTTCTTC
V gene: TRBV11-2
D gene: .
clone size: .
J gene: TRBJ2-1

CDR3 protein: CASRGPRDEQFF
CDR3 DNA: TGTGCCAGTAGGGGGCCCAGGGATGAGCAGTTCTTC
V gene: TRBV19
D gene: .
clone size: .
J gene: TRBJ2-1

CDR3 protein: CAWSPDRGNVYGYTF
CDR3 DNA: TGTGCCTGGAGCCCAGACAGGGGAAATGTCTATGGCTACACCTTC
V gene: TRBV30
D gene: TRBD1
clone size: once
J gene: TRBJ1-2

CDR3 protein: CASSPQTGGNQPQHF
CDR3 DNA: TGTGCCAGCTCACCACAGACAGGGGGCAATCAGCCCCAGCATTTT
V gene: TRBV18
D gene: TRBD1
clone size: .
J gene: TRBJ1-5

CDR3 protein: CASSTRQGRYEKLFF
CDR3 DNA: TGTGCCAGCAGCACCCGACAGGGGCGGTATGAAAAACTGTTTTTT
V gene: TRBV7-2
D gene: TRBD1
clone size: .
J gene: TRBJ1-4

CDR3 protein: CASSHPGQGNEQFF
CDR3 DNA: TGTGCCAGCAGCCATCCGGGACAGGGCAATGAGCAGTTCTTC
V gene: TRBV11-2
D gene: TRBD1
clone size: .
J gene: TRBJ2-1

CDR3 protein: CASRGGTEGGYTF
CDR3 DNA: TGTGCCAGCAGGGGTGGGACCGAGGGCGGCTACACCTTC
V gene: TRBV28
D gene: .
clone size: .
J gene: TRBJ1-2

CDR3 protein: CASSQDLGQRGGYTF
CDR3 DNA: TGTGCCAGCAGCCAAGATCTGGGCCAGAGGGGTGGCTACACCTTC
V gene: TRBV14
D gene: .
clone size: .
J gene: TRBJ1-2

CDR3 protein: CASSSLPGSGNTIYF
CDR3 DNA: TGTGCCAGCAGTTCCCTTCCGGGCTCTGGAAACACCATATATTTT
V gene: TRBV28
D gene: .
clone size: once
J gene: TRBJ1-3

CDR3 protein: CASSSIRGTVRGAHMKQFF
CDR3 DNA: TGTGCCAGCAGCTCCATTCGTGGGACGGTGAGAGGGGCTCACATGAAGCAGTTCTTC
V gene: TRBV7-9
D gene: .
clone size: .
J gene: TRBJ2-1

CDR3 protein: CASSLWGREDTGELFF
CDR3 DNA: TGTGCCAGCAGCTTATGGGGCAGGGAAGACACCGGGGAGCTGTTTTTT
V gene: TRBV7-6
D gene: .
clone size: .
J gene: TRBJ2-2

CDR3 protein: CASTSASTDTQYF
CDR3 DNA: TGCGCCAGCACTTCGGCTAGCACAGATACGCAGTATTTT
V gene: TRBV5-1
D gene: .
clone size: .
J gene: TRBJ2-3

CDR3 protein: CASSSKQGATGGYTF
CDR3 DNA: TGTGCCAGCAGCTCAAAACAGGGGGCTACAGGCGGCTACACCTTC
V gene: TRBV7-2
D gene: TRBD1
clone size: .
J gene: TRBJ1-2

CDR3 protein: CASSSAPRGGGDQPQHF
CDR3 DNA: TGCGCCAGCAGCTCTGCCCCCCGCGGGGGCGGAGATCAGCCCCAGCATTTT
V gene: TRBV5-1
D gene: .
clone size: .
J gene: TRBJ1-5

CDR3 protein: CASSPREADDVTDTQYF
CDR3 DNA: TGTGCCAGCAGCCCCAGGGAGGCGGACGATGTTACAGATACGCAGTATTTT
V gene: TRBV7-9
D gene: .
clone size: .
J gene: TRBJ2-3

CDR3 protein: CASKGSANTGELFF
CDR3 DNA: TGTGCCAGCAAGGGCAGTGCGAACACCGGGGAGCTGTTTTTT
V gene: TRBV7-3
D gene: .
clone size: once
J gene: TRBJ2-2

CDR3 protein: CASSEYLNTEAFF
CDR3 DNA: TGTGCCAGCAGTGAGTATCTGAACACTGAAGCTTTCTTT
V gene: TRBV6-1
D gene: .
clone size: .
J gene: TRBJ1-1

CDR3 protein: CASSRTEMNTEAFF
CDR3 DNA: TGTGCCAGCAGCCGGACAGAGATGAACACTGAAGCTTTCTTT
V gene: TRBV6-6
D gene: .
clone size: .
J gene: TRBJ1-1

CDR3 protein: CASSLDTHGQPQHF
CDR3 DNA: TGCGCCAGCAGCTTGGACACACACGGGCAGCCCCAGCATTTT
V gene: TRBV5-1
D gene: .
clone size: .
J gene: TRBJ1-5

CDR3 protein: CASSESGGANYGYTF
CDR3 DNA: TGCGCCAGCAGTGAGTCGGGGGGAGCTAACTATGGCTACACCTTC
V gene: TRBV10-2
D gene: .
clone size: .
J gene: TRBJ1-2

CDR3 protein: CASSVRQGTNYGYTF
CDR3 DNA: TGTGCCAGCAGCGTACGACAGGGAACGAACTATGGCTACACCTTC
V gene: TRBV7-2
D gene: TRBD1
clone size: .
J gene: TRBJ1-2

CDR3 protein: CAWSGHPQETQYF
CDR3 DNA: TGTGCCTGGAGTGGACACCCCCAAGAGACCCAGTACTTC
V gene: TRBV30
D gene: .
clone size: .
J gene: TRBJ2-5

CDR3 protein: CASSRQSTEAFF
CDR3 DNA: TGTGCCAGCTCACGACAAAGCACTGAAGCTTTCTTT
V gene: TRBV18
D gene: .
clone size: .
J gene: TRBJ1-1

CDR3 protein: CASSQGRDEAGELFF
CDR3 DNA: TGCGCCAGCAGTCAAGGACGCGATGAGGCCGGGGAGCTGTTTTTT
V gene: TRBV23-1
D gene: .
clone size: .
J gene: TRBJ2-2

CDR3 protein: CASSLGPATDTQYF
CDR3 DNA: TGCGCCAGCAGCTTGGGACCTGCCACAGATACGCAGTATTTT
V gene: TRBV5-1
D gene: .
clone size: .
J gene: TRBJ2-3

CDR3 protein: CASSGTGGATDEQYF
CDR3 DNA: TGCGCCAGCAGCGGGACAGGGGGCGCAACCGACGAGCAGTACTTC
V gene: TRBV5-1
D gene: TRBD1
clone size: .
J gene: TRBJ2-7

CDR3 protein: CASGPVSSGNTIYF
CDR3 DNA: TGTGCCAGCGGGCCAGTAAGCTCTGGAAACACCATATATTTT
V gene: TRBV6-5
D gene: .
clone size: .
J gene: TRBJ1-3

CDR3 protein: CASSQGLVIGELFF
CDR3 DNA: TGTGCCAGCAGCCAAGGCCTGGTGATCGGGGAGCTGTTTTTT
V gene: TRBV4-2
D gene: .
clone size: .
J gene: TRBJ2-2

CDR3 protein: CASSYGLAGGPPYEQYF
CDR3 DNA: TGTGCCAGCAGCTACGGACTAGCGGGAGGGCCTCCCTACGAGCAGTACTTC
V gene: TRBV11-2
D gene: TRBD2
clone size: .
J gene: TRBJ2-7

CDR3 protein: CASSRGRIAVNTEAFF
CDR3 DNA: TGTGCCAGCAGCAGGGGGCGAATTGCAGTGAACACTGAAGCTTTCTTT
V gene: TRBV5-4
D gene: TRBD1
clone size: .
J gene: TRBJ1-1

CDR3 protein: CASSGVGARGLWGYTF
CDR3 DNA: TGTGCCAGCAGTGGGGTAGGAGCCAGGGGTTTGTGGGGCTACACCTTC
V gene: TRBV25-1
D gene: .
clone size: .
J gene: TRBJ1-2

CDR3 protein: CASRSGTVVETQYF
CDR3 DNA: TGCGCCAGCAGGAGTGGGACGGTCGTAGAGACCCAGTACTTC
V gene: TRBV5-1
D gene: .
clone size: few
J gene: TRBJ2-5

CDR3 protein: CASSSPLDTEAFF
CDR3 DNA: TGTGCCAGCAGCTCCCCCCTGGACACTGAAGCTTTCTTT
V gene: TRBV28
D gene: .
clone size: .
J gene: TRBJ1-1

CDR3 protein: CASSLTSYEQYF
CDR3 DNA: TGTGCCAGCAGTTTAACCTCCTACGAGCAGTACTTC
V gene: TRBV12-3/TRBV12-4
D gene: .
clone size: .
J gene: TRBJ2-7

CDR3 protein: CASSLAGLAVLNEQFF
CDR3 DNA: TGTGCCAGCAGTTTGGCGGGACTAGCGGTACTTAATGAGCAGTTCTTC
V gene: TRBV28
D gene: TRBD2
clone size: .
J gene: TRBJ2-1

CDR3 protein: CAWKMKRTGGAGELFF
CDR3 DNA: TGTGCCTGGAAAATGAAACGCACAGGGGGTGCCGGGGAGCTGTTTTTT
V gene: TRBV30
D gene: TRBD1
clone size: .
J gene: TRBJ2-2

CDR3 protein: CASSLSQTSGSGEQYF
CDR3 DNA: TGCGCCAGCAGCCTAAGTCAGACTAGCGGTAGTGGCGAGCAGTACTTC
V gene: TRBV5-1
D gene: TRBD2
clone size: .
J gene: TRBJ2-7

CDR3 protein: CSVSPGQISYGYTF
CDR3 DNA: TGCAGCGTTTCCCCGGGACAGATCTCCTATGGCTACACCTTC
V gene: TRBV29-1
D gene: TRBD1
clone size: .
J gene: TRBJ1-2

CDR3 protein: CASSENNEQFF
CDR3 DNA: TGCGCCAGCAGCGAGAACAATGAGCAGTTCTTC
V gene: TRBV4-1
D gene: .
clone size: .
J gene: TRBJ2-1

CDR3 protein: CASSPWSLSGNTIYF
CDR3 DNA: TGTGCCAGCAGTCCCTGGTCCCTCTCTGGAAACACCATATATTTT
V gene: TRBV28
D gene: .
clone size: .
J gene: TRBJ1-3

CDR3 protein: CASSPQGSYGYTF
CDR3 DNA: TGTGCCAGCAGCCCACAGGGGAGCTATGGCTACACCTTC
V gene: TRBV7-2
D gene: TRBD1
clone size: .
J gene: TRBJ1-2